The rows below give T cell receptor beta chains drawn from one sample of a study of cytomegalovirus exposure and HLA in healthy donors. Some clones are missing from TCRdb's copy, which holds only in-frame ones; the method was immunoSEQ multiplex PCR. The table lists some 180,000 clones, just over 75% of them singletons. Sequencing used PBMCs. These TCRs come from a man aged 18-30 years in good health and CMV-seronegative. Both conserved end residues are part of each CDR3. A D gene is named only where the DNA matches it firmly. Some rows have no size entry. The others give once, few or many, or a class for an expanded clone.

cdr3_length	v_call	d_call	j_call	clone_size	cdr3_nt	cdr3_aa
13	TRBV6-6	TRBD2	TRBJ2-1	NA	TGTGCCAGCAGTAGCGGGAGGGCCAATGAGCAGTTCTTC	CASSSGRANEQFF
14	TRBV13	NA	TRBJ2-7	NA	TGTGCCAGCAGCTTGTCGGCGGGGACCTACGAGCAGTACTTC	CASSLSAGTYEQYF
16	TRBV30	TRBD2	TRBJ2-1	NA	TGTGCCTGGAGTGCCTTAGGACTAGAGAGGCGAGATGAGCGGTTCTTC	CAWSALGLERRDERFF
15	TRBV6-5	NA	TRBJ2-7	once	TGTGCCAGCAGTTACTCGAAACGACAGCACTACGAGCAGTACTTC	CASSYSKRQHYEQYF
12	TRBV6-6	NA	TRBJ2-5	NA	TGTGCCAGCAGTTATATGAGGGAGACCCAGTACTTC	CASSYMRETQYF
17	TRBV2	NA	TRBJ1-3	NA	TGTGCCAGCAGCAATCTAGGAGGACAGACGTTCTGGGACACCATATATTTT	CASSNLGGQTFWDTIYF
13	TRBV7-9	NA	TRBJ1-2	NA	TGTGCCAGCAGCTTCCAGGGCAACTATGGCTACACCTTC	CASSFQGNYGYTF
14	TRBV5-5	TRBD1	TRBJ2-7	NA	TGTGCCAGCAGCTTGGGGACAGGGGCCGGAGAGCAGTACTTC	CASSLGTGAGEQYF
16	TRBV2	TRBD1	TRBJ1-6	NA	TGTGCCAGCAATAGACAGGGCACCATAGATAATTCACCCCTCCACTTT	CASNRQGTIDNSPLHF
16	TRBV19	TRBD2	TRBJ2-5	NA	TGTGCCAGTAGTAACCTCGGACTAGCGGGTCAGGAGACCCAGTACTTC	CASSNLGLAGQETQYF
14	TRBV6-6	TRBD2	TRBJ2-7	NA	TGTGCCAGCAGTACCGGGACTAGCGGCTACGAGCAGTACTTC	CASSTGTSGYEQYF
14	TRBV7-8	NA	TRBJ1-3	NA	TGTGCCAGCAGCTTAACGGGATCTGGAAACACCATATATTTT	CASSLTGSGNTIYF
14	TRBV9	NA	TRBJ2-1	NA	TGTGCCAGCAGCGTAGGGTCTAGAAATGATGAGCAGTTCTTC	CASSVGSRNDEQFF
14	TRBV29-1	TRBD1	TRBJ1-2	few	TGCAGCGTTGGTGGGACAGGGGGCTGGTTTGGCTACACCTTC	CSVGGTGGWFGYTF
18	TRBV7-6	NA	TRBJ2-3	once	TGTGCCAGCAGCTTAGTTTGGGGCGGCCGGTCAGCCCAAGATACGCAGTATTTT	CASSLVWGGRSAQDTQYF
14	TRBV6-5	NA	TRBJ2-3	NA	TGTGCCAGCAGCTGGACATCTAGCACAGATACGCAGTATTTT	CASSWTSSTDTQYF
13	TRBV15	NA	TRBJ1-5	few	TGTGCCACCAGCCTCAAGGGGAATCAGCCCCAGCATTTT	CATSLKGNQPQHF
17	TRBV27	TRBD1	TRBJ2-6	NA	TGTGCCAGCAGCACCGGGACAGGCCCCTCTGGGGCCAACGTCCTGACTTTC	CASSTGTGPSGANVLTF
17	TRBV12-5	TRBD1	TRBJ1-3	few	TGTGCTAGTGGTTTGCCCCCGGGACAGGGATCTGGAAACACCATATATTTT	CASGLPPGQGSGNTIYF
13	TRBV11-3	NA	TRBJ2-1	NA	TGTGCCAGCAGCTTCGAAATAGCCCCTGAGCAGTTCTTC	CASSFEIAPEQFF
20	TRBV19	TRBD1	TRBJ1-4	NA	TGTGCCAGCAAGAACCGGCCCAGGACAGGGAGGTCCTGGGACAATGAAAAACTGTTTTTT	CASKNRPRTGRSWDNEKLFF
15	TRBV5-8	TRBD1	TRBJ2-2	NA	TGTGCCAGCAGCCGCCAGGGGGCGAACACCGGGGAGCTGTTTTTT	CASSRQGANTGELFF
16	TRBV6-1	TRBD1	TRBJ1-3	NA	TGTGCCAGCAGTGAGGACAGGGTAGGGACTGGAAACACCATATATTTT	CASSEDRVGTGNTIYF
12	TRBV29-1	TRBD1	TRBJ2-7	NA	TGCAGCGCGGGACAGGGGGACTACGAGCAGTACTTC	CSAGQGDYEQYF